This entry concerns a single T cell receptor beta chain. One junction end disagrees with the germline gene, perhaps due to a read error. RNA was extracted from bulk tissue without any cell sorting. The library came from three nested PCR rounds adapted from ARM-PCR protocols. Each CDR3 protein gets one entry after TCRdb re-called the multiplex PCR reads with MiXCR. The data hold 69,000 or so distinct CDR3 sequences, with around three quarters observed a single time. This specimen comes from a study of tumor and adjacent non-tumor tissue in lung cancer. Across the whole study: On average, productive TCRbeta reads reached some 4.2 million per sample.

This CDR3 is built from 15 residues. Germline values: CDR1 SQVTM, CDR2 ANQGSEA. The clonotype was recovered from a man aged 55-75 years with non-small cell lung cancer. This chain connects TRBV29-1 to TRBJ2-7, with TRBD1 matching 7 bases. Sequenced input: lung tumor tissue. The CDR3 sequence is CNVENPGRGLDEQYF. The CDR3 coding sequence is TGCAACGTTGAAAACCCCGGAAGGGGGCTTGACGAACAGTACTTC.